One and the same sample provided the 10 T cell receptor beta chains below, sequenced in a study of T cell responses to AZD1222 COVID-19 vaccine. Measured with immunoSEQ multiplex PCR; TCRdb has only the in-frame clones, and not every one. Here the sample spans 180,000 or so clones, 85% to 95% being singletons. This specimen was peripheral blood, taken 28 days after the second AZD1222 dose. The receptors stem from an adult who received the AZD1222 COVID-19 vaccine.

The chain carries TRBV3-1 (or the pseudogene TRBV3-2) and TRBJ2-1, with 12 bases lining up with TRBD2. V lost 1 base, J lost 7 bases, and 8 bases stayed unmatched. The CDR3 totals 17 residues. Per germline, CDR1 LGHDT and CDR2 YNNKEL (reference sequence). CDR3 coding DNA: TGTGCCAGCAGCCAAGTTCTAGCGGGAGGGCCGAGAAATGAGCAGTTCTTC. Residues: CASSQVLAGGPRNEQFF.

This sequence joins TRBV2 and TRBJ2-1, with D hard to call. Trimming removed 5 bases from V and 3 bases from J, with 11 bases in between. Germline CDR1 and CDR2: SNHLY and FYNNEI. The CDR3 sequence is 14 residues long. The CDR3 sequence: CASSLRGDYNEQFF. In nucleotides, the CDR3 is TGTGCCAGCAGTCTTCGAGGTGACTACAATGAGCAGTTCTTC. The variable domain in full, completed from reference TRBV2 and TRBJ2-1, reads EPEVTQTPSHQVTQMGQEVILRCVPISNHLYFYWYRQILGQKVEFLVSFYNNEISEKSEIFDDQFSVERPDGSNFTLKIRSTKLEDSAMYFCASSLRGDYNEQFFGPGTRLTVL.

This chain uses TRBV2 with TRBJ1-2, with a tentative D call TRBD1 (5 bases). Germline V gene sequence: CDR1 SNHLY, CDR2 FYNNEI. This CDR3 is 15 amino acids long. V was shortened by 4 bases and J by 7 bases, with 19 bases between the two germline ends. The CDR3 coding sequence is TGTGCCAGCAGTGTAACAGGAGGGAGTAGCGGTGGCTACACCTTC. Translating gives CASSVTGGSSGGYTF.

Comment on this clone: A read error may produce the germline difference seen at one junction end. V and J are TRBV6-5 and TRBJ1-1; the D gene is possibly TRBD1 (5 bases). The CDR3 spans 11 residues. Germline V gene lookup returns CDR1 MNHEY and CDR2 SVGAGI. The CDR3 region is CESGQGFEAFF. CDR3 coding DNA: TGCGAGAGTGGTCAGGGATTTGAAGCTTTCTTT.

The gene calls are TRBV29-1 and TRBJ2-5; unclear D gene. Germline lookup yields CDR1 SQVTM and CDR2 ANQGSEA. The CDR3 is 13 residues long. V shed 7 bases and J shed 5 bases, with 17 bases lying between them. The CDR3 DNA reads TGCAGCGCCGCACATACTCCAAAGGAGACCCAGTACTTC. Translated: CSAAHTPKETQYF.

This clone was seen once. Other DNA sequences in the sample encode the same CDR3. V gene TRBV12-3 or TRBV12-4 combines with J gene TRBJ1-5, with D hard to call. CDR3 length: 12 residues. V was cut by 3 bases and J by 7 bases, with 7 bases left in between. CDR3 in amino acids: CASSFGFQPQHF. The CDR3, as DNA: TGTGCCAGCAGTTTCGGGTTCCAGCCCCAGCATTTT.

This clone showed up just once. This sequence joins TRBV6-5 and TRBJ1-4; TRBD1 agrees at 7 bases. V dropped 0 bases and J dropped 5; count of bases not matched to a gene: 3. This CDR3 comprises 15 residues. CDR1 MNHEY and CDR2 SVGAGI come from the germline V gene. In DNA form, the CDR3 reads TGTGCCAGCAGTTACTCCGGGACAGAGAATGAAAAACTGTTTTTT. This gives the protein CASSYSGTENEKLFF.

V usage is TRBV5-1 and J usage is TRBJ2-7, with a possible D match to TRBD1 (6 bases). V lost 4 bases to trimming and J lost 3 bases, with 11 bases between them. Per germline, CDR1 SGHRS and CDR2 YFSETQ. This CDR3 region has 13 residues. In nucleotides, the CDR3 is TGCGCCAGCAGCATACCGGACAGCTACGAGCAGTACTTC. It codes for CASSIPDSYEQYF. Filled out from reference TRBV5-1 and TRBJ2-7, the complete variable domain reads KAGVTQTPRYLIKTRGQQVTLSCSPISGHRSVSWYQQTPGQGLQFLFEYFSETQRNKGNFPGRFSGRQFSNSRSEMNVSTLELGDSALYLCASSIPDSYEQYFGPGTRLTVT.

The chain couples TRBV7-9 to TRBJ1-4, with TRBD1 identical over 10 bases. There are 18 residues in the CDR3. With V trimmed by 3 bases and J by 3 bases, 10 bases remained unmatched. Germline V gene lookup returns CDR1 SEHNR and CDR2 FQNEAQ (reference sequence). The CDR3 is CASSLVTGGGGSNEKLFF. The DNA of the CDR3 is TGTGCCAGCAGCTTGGTGACAGGGGGCGGGGGTTCTAATGAAAAACTGTTTTTT.

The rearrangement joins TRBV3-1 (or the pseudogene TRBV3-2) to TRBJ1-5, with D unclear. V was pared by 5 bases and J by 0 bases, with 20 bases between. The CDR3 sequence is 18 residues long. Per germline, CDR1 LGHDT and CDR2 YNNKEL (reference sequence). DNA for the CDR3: TGTGCCAGCAGCACGGGTGGGCAGTCTTATAGTAGCAATCAGCCCCAGCATTTT. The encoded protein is CASSTGGQSYSSNQPQHF.